Shown below are 18 T cell receptor beta chains from a single sample sequenced in a study of T cells after yellow fever vaccination. TCRdb reprocessed the 5' RACE reads with MiXCR, giving one entry per CDR3 protein. The sample holds about 340,000 distinct CDR3 sequences; around 13% are singletons and the top ten take about 3%. Sample: CD4+ T cells sorted from PBMCs, taken 15 days after the yellow fever booster vaccination. The receptors were sampled from a man between 18 and 35 years old who received the YFV17D yellow fever vaccine.

CDR3 residues: CASSSGTMGYNEQFF. The CDR3 bases are TGTGCCAGCAGCTCCGGGACAATGGGCTACAATGAGCAGTTCTTC. This chain joins TRBV5-8 and TRBJ2-1; possibly TRBD1 for D (6 bases). Germline-derived CDR1 and CDR2 are SGHTS and YDEGEE. V dropped 3 bases and J dropped 3 bases, with 13 bases sitting between them. This CDR3 has 15 residues.

The table lists this clonotype with a few counts. V gene TRBV14 combines with J gene TRBJ2-2; 8 nucleotides line up with TRBD1. This CDR3 has 14 amino acids. Germline CDR1 SGHDN, CDR2 FVKESK. The J segment lost 7 bases and the V segment lost 5 bases, leaving 6 bases of the junction unmatched. The CDR3: CASSSRGLSGELFF. The CDR3 coding sequence is TGTGCCAGCAGCTCCAGGGGGCTTAGCGGGGAGCTGTTTTTT.

This clonotype was seen a handful of times. This rearrangement joins TRBV28 to TRBJ2-2, with 12 bases fitting TRBD2. The V gene end was trimmed by 6 bases and the J gene end by 5 bases; junction bases not matched to a gene: 4. The germline CDR1 and CDR2 sequences are MDHEN and SYDVKM. CDR3 length: 15 amino acids. The CDR3 reads CASRTTSGGTGELFF. CDR3 DNA: TGTGCCAGCAGGACGACTAGCGGGGGAACCGGGGAGCTGTTTTTT.

This rearrangement joins TRBV20-1 to TRBJ2-2, with D possibly being TRBD2 (6 bases). The germline gives CDR1 DFQATT, CDR2 SNEGSKA (reference sequence). The CDR3 is 13 amino acids. Trimming took off 3 bases at V and 4 bases at J, with 9 bases between the two ends. CDR3 protein: CSARVGGTGELFF. The CDR3 DNA is TGCAGTGCTAGGGTGGGGGGCACCGGGGAGCTGTTTTTT.

This chain joins TRBV11-2 and TRBJ2-1; the D gene is possibly TRBD1 (6 bases). With 6 bases removed from V and 5 bases from J, the gap between germline ends came to 20 bases. The germline V gene has CDR1 SGHAT and CDR2 FQNNGV. This CDR3 is 16 amino acids long. CDR3 nucleotides: TGTGCCAGCAGGCTTGCGTTCAGGACAGAGGACAATGAGCAGTTCTTC. Translating gives CASRLAFRTEDNEQFF.

The V call is TRBV14, the J call TRBJ2-1, with D hard to call. The V end was cut by 1 base, the J end by 6 bases, with 7 bases between. This CDR3 comprises 13 residues. CDR1 and CDR2 from the germline V gene are SGHDN and FVKESK. The chain's CDR3 is CASSQARLNEQFF. In DNA form, the CDR3 reads TGTGCCAGCAGCCAAGCCAGACTCAATGAGCAGTTCTTC.

This clonotype was seen only a few times. The rearrangement uses TRBV24-1 and TRBJ2-5; D is ambiguous. This CDR3 has 11 amino acids. V was cut by 4 bases and J by 5 bases, with 4 bases left in between. Per germline, CDR1 KGHDR and CDR2 SFDVKD. The CDR3 region has the DNA TGTGCCACCAGTGAAGGCGAGACCCAGTACTTC. Translated: CATSEGETQYF.

This clonotype was detected only a few times. The rearrangement joins TRBV29-1 to TRBJ1-1; D is perhaps TRBD1 (6 bases). Germline CDR1 and CDR2: SQVTM and ANQGSEA. The CDR3 is 13 residues long. The V end lost 5 bases, the J end lost 0 bases, and 10 bases lay between the germline ends. CDR3 DNA: TGCAGCGTTTCCGACAGGTTGAACACTGAAGCTTTCTTT. Translating gives CSVSDRLNTEAFF.

V is TRBV6-2 or TRBV6-3 and J is TRBJ1-1; no clear D. Germline values: CDR1 MNHEY, CDR2 SVGEGT. The CDR3 loop spans 11 amino acids. V lost 6 bases and J lost 10, with 12 bases in between. CDR3 nucleotide sequence: TGTGCCAGCAGGCATCAGGTCTCAGCTTTCTTT. It is translated as CASRHQVSAFF.

Only a few counts were recorded for this clonotype. This chain joins TRBV20-1 and TRBJ2-3, with TRBD2 matching over 10 bases. Trimming removed 7 bases from V and 6 bases from J; junction bases left unmatched: 13. The CDR3 has 15 amino acids. CDR1 and CDR2 from the germline V gene are DFQATT and SNEGSKA (reference sequence). The chain's CDR3 is CSGMRPSGGGDTQYF. CDR3 DNA sequence: TGCAGTGGGATGCGGCCTAGCGGGGGCGGGGATACGCAGTATTTT.

This rearrangement joins TRBV12-3 or TRBV12-4 to TRBJ1-4; D gene ambiguous. CDR3 length: 14 residues. V was trimmed by 5 bases and J by 8 bases, leaving 15 bases between them. The DNA of the CDR3 is TGTGCCAGCAGTAGGATGGGCTCAATAGAAAAACTGTTTTTT. Translating gives CASSRMGSIEKLFF.

The J gene is TRBJ1-2, the V gene TRBV6-1; TRBD1 aligns across 8 bases. J lost 0 bases, V lost 5 bases, and 5 bases had no gene match. The CDR3 sequence is 15 residues long. Germline assignment: CDR1 MNHNS and CDR2 SASEGT. The CDR3 protein is CASSKGTGSNYGYTF. In DNA, the CDR3 is TGTGCCAGCAGTAAAGGGACAGGATCTAACTATGGCTACACCTTC.

The chain employs TRBV7-2 and TRBJ2-5; TRBD2 matches at 12 bases. The CDR3 is 18 amino acids. CDR1 and CDR2 (germline): SGHTA, FQGNSA. Trimming at V came to 0 bases and at J to 5 bases, leaving 10 bases not matched to a gene. CDR3 protein: CASSLASLAGGPWETQYF. The CDR3 DNA reads as TGTGCCAGCAGCTTAGCGAGTCTAGCGGGGGGGCCTTGGGAGACCCAGTACTTC.

This clonotype was found a few times. V is TRBV15 and J is TRBJ2-3; 7 bases are shared with TRBD2. CDR1 and CDR2 (germline): LNHNV, YYDKDF (reference sequence). V was clipped by 3 bases and J by 2 bases; unmatched bases: 5. The CDR3 covers 15 residues. DNA for the CDR3: TGTGCCACCAGCAGGGGGCTAGCGGCCACAGATACGCAGTATTTT. The encoded protein is CATSRGLAATDTQYF.

The chain has TRBV20-1 and TRBJ1-2; D gene ambiguous. Germline V gene lookup returns CDR1 DFQATT and CDR2 SNEGSKA (reference sequence). V lost 6 bases, J lost 2 bases, and 16 bases lay in between. CDR3 length equals 14 residues. The CDR3 nucleotides are TGCAGTGCCAAAGGAGGGCAGCACAACTATGGCTACACCTTC. As protein: CSAKGGQHNYGYTF.

This clonotype was observed many times. V is TRBV5-1 and J is TRBJ2-3; D remains ambiguous. The CDR3 is made up of 13 amino acids. Deletions cut 0 bases from V and 2 bases from J, with 4 bases between. Germline V CDR1 and CDR2: SGHRS, YFSETQ. The CDR3: CASSLGDTDTQYF. The DNA of the CDR3 is TGCGCCAGCAGCTTGGGGGACACAGATACGCAGTATTTT.

The CDR3, as DNA: TGCGCCAGCAGCCTGCCGACACAGGGAAACACCATATATTTT. It specifies CASSLPTQGNTIYF. The chain carries TRBV5-1 and TRBJ1-3; D gene uncertain. This CDR3 is 14 amino acids long. Germline V gene sequence: CDR1 SGHRS, CDR2 YFSETQ. Trimming removed 4 bases from V and 4 bases from J, with 12 bases in between.

Many counts were recorded for this clonotype. V and J are TRBV5-1 and TRBJ2-3; D might be TRBD1 (6 bases). Trimming shortened V by 0 bases and J by 3 bases, and 8 bases separated the two germline ends. Germline V gene sequence: CDR1 SGHRS, CDR2 YFSETQ. This CDR3 has 14 amino acids. The CDR3 bases are TGCGCCAGCAGCTTGGACAGGGTAACAGATACGCAGTATTTT. Its protein product is CASSLDRVTDTQYF.